Listed below are T cell receptor beta chains from one sample, sequenced in a study of blood T cell repertoires in COVID-19. Profiling relied on immunoSEQ multiplex PCR, and the TCRdb table lists in-frame clones only, not all of them. This sample has 130,000 to 150,000 clones; under 90% occur once, and the top ten carry 5.5% to 7%. Sequencing used peripheral blood. Every receptor here comes from a human donor in a cohort sampled during active COVID-19. Both conserved end residues are part of each CDR3. The D gene is left open where the match is weak. For some rows the clone size is stated as once, few or many, or as a class when expanded; others skip it.

size: NA; J: TRBJ1-1; D: NA; V: TRBV7-2; CDR3: CASSFRSGLNTEAFF; DNA: TGTGCCAGCAGCTTTCGTTCGGGATTGAACACTGAAGCTTTCTTT
size: NA; J: TRBJ2-5; D: TRBD1; V: TRBV6-6; CDR3: CASSLGQGQGRYF; DNA: TGTGCCAGCAGTCTGGGACAGGGACAGGGTCGATACTTC
size: NA; J: TRBJ2-7; D: NA; V: TRBV19; CDR3: CASIAFWASFRDEQYF; DNA: TGTGCCAGTATAGCGTTCTGGGCCAGCTTCCGAGACGAGCAGTACTTC
size: NA; J: TRBJ1-1; D: NA; V: TRBV5-1; CDR3: CASSSTAGASEAFF; DNA: TGCGCCAGCAGCTCCACAGCGGGGGCTAGTGAAGCTTTCTTT
size: NA; J: TRBJ1-1; D: TRBD1; V: TRBV6-1; CDR3: CASSEVTGGNTEAFF; DNA: TGTGCCAGCAGTGAAGTGACAGGGGGGAACACTGAAGCTTTCTTT
size: NA; J: TRBJ1-3; D: NA; V: TRBV6-5; CDR3: CASSSEGGRGNTIYF; DNA: TGTGCCAGCAGTTCCGAGGGAGGGAGAGGAAACACCATATATTTT
size: NA; J: TRBJ1-4; D: NA; V: TRBV7-9; CDR3: CASSLGQSINEKLFF; DNA: TGTGCCAGCAGCTTAGGACAGAGCATAAATGAAAAACTGTTTTTT
size: NA; J: TRBJ1-5; D: TRBD1; V: TRBV6-2/TRBV6-3; CDR3: CASSRTGEWAQHF; DNA: TGTGCCAGCAGTCGCACAGGGGAATGGGCCCAGCATTTT
size: NA; J: TRBJ1-2; D: NA; V: TRBV7-2; CDR3: CASSLDGQRTVRYGYTF; DNA: TGTGCCAGCAGCTTAGATGGGCAGCGGACCGTTCGCTATGGCTACACCTTC
size: NA; J: TRBJ2-2; D: NA; V: TRBV12-3/TRBV12-4; CDR3: CASIALGTGELFF; DNA: TGTGCCAGCATTGCTCTCGGCACCGGGGAGCTGTTTTTT
size: few; J: TRBJ2-2; D: TRBD2; V: TRBV28; CDR3: CASSSQGLAGLIYGELFF; DNA: TGTGCCAGCAGTTCCCAGGGACTAGCGGGGCTTATATACGGGGAGCTGTTTTTT
size: NA; J: TRBJ1-3; D: NA; V: TRBV4-3; CDR3: CASSQDAGGNTIYF; DNA: TGCGCCAGCAGCCAAGATGCAGGTGGAAACACCATATATTTT
size: NA; J: TRBJ2-3; D: NA; V: TRBV5-4; CDR3: CASSFSGSDTQYF; DNA: TGTGCCAGCAGCTTTAGTGGTTCAGATACGCAGTATTTT
size: NA; J: TRBJ2-5; D: TRBD2; V: TRBV3-1/TRBV3-2; CDR3: CASSQLADQYF; DNA: TGTGCCAGCAGCCAACTAGCGGACCAGTACTTC
size: NA; J: TRBJ1-4; D: TRBD1; V: TRBV5-4; CDR3: CASSPGQGREKLFF; DNA: TGTGCCAGCAGCCCAGGACAGGGTCGGGAAAAACTGTTTTTT
size: once; J: TRBJ1-5; D: NA; V: TRBV7-2; CDR3: CASSRTIGGAGQPQHF; DNA: TGTGCCAGCAGCCGGACAATTGGAGGGGCAGGTCAGCCCCAGCATTTT
size: NA; J: TRBJ2-7; D: NA; V: TRBV6-2/TRBV6-3; CDR3: CASSYRRVDEQYF; DNA: TGTGCCAGCAGTTACAGGAGAGTAGACGAGCAGTACTTC
size: few; J: TRBJ2-2; D: TRBD2; V: TRBV24-1; CDR3: CATSDGFGLAGAFNTGELFF; DNA: TGTGCCACCAGTGATGGCTTCGGACTAGCGGGGGCGTTCAACACCGGGGAGCTGTTTTTT
size: NA; J: TRBJ1-6; D: TRBD1; V: TRBV7-2; CDR3: CASSVRGIPYNSPLHF; DNA: TGTGCCAGCAGCGTCAGGGGGATCCCCTATAATTCACCCCTCCACTTT
size: NA; J: TRBJ1-3; D: NA; V: TRBV7-8; CDR3: CASSLGGGRRVGNTIYF; DNA: TGTGCCAGCAGCTTAGGTGGGGGCCGAAGAGTAGGAAACACCATATATTTT